This T cell receptor (beta chain) was recovered during a study of shared clonotypes between healthy human individuals. Samples underwent the assay at deep level. Sequencing used immunoSEQ multiplex PCR; TCRdb keeps in-frame clones, though not all of them. The sample holds fewer than 1.4 million clones, approximately 78% seen once. CD45RA+ naive and CD45RA-negative memory subsets were separated from CD4+ cells. This CDR3 spans 15 amino acids. Trimming stripped 2 bases from V and 8 bases from J, with 16 bases between. CDR1 is SGHRS, CDR2 YFSETQ, per germline. This sequence originates from a man in his late teens or twenties in good health. Some clones in this sample may be carry-over from other donors' samples. This chain links TRBV5-1 with TRBJ1-4; tentatively, D is TRBD1 (5 bases). The sequencing input was memory CD4+ T cells from PBMCs. The subset was: CD45RA-negative fraction. CDR3 sequence: CASSLSPDKREKLFF. The CDR3, as DNA: TGCGCCAGCAGCTTAAGCCCGGACAAGAGGGAAAAACTGTTTTTT.